This T cell receptor (beta chain) was observed in a study of CD8+CD57+ T cells in acquired aplastic anemia. As for this clonotype: What it binds is unknown. At one end the junction does not follow the germline gene, possibly because of a read error.

Findings of the study overall: Patients and controls had in common 25 to 35 CD8+ CDR3 sequences.

Genomic DNA constituted the template upon which TCR beta VDJ and CDR3 profiling was performed. TCRdb ran MiXCR on the reads and lists one entry per CDR3 protein. The table includes about 420,000 distinct CDR3 sequences, roughly 64% detected once. Germline V lookup: CDR1 SGHTA, CDR2 FQGNSA. This CDR3 has 11 residues. The source is a human donor in good health, serving as a control. The sequencing sample was made of sorted CD4+, CD8+, or CD8+CD57+ T cells (not recorded which) from PBMCs. This chain joins TRBV7-2 and TRBJ2-7; D not resolved. The CDR3 sequence: CASSFPGEQSF. CDR3 in DNA: TGTGCCAGCAGCTTTCCCGGCGAGCAGTCCTTC. The entire variable domain, with the rest obtained from reference TRBV7-2 and TRBJ2-7, is as follows: GAGVSQSPSNKVTEKGKDVELRCDPISGHTALYWYRQSLGQGLEFLIYFQGNSAPDKSGLPSDRFSAERTGGSVSTLTIQRTQQEDSAVYLCASSFPGEQSFGPGTRLTVT.